These 24 T cell receptor beta chains originate from one sample sequenced in a study of T-cell memory formation after mild COVID-19. TCRdb used MiXCR to reprocess the 5' RACE reads, holding one entry per CDR3 protein. The sample lists tens of thousands of distinct CDR3 sequences, more than 10% seen once, with 24% in the top ten. The specimen was PBMCs or a T cell subset sorted from them (not recorded which). The receptors come from a man in his late teens or twenties who had mild COVID-19 (a few samples of this study predate the infection). Cell type and time point are not known.

The sample holds many counts of this clonotype. The chain carries TRBV20-1 and TRBJ2-7; 7 bases match TRBD2. Germline V CDR1 and CDR2: DFQATT, SNEGSKA (reference sequence). CDR3 length equals 14 residues. V shed 0 bases, J shed 3 bases, and the junction held 5 bases outside the gene matches. Written as DNA, the CDR3 is TGCAGTGCTAGAGATCGTGGGGGGGGCTACGAGCAGTACTTC. Protein product: CSARDRGGGYEQYF.

The J gene is TRBJ1-4, the V gene TRBV7-9; D is possibly TRBD1 (6 bases). This CDR3 comprises 14 residues. Germline CDR1 SEHNR, CDR2 FQNEAQ (reference sequence). V was clipped by 5 bases and J by 8 bases, with 15 bases between them. The DNA of the CDR3 is TGTGCCAGCAGCCCACAGGGAGCTGCCGAAAAACTGTTTTTT. Amino acids: CASSPQGAAEKLFF. The full variable domain, its missing parts supplied by reference TRBV7-9 and TRBJ1-4, is DTGVSQNPRHKITKRGQNVTFRCDPISEHNRLYWYRQTLGQGPEFLTYFQNEAQLEKSRLLSDRFSAERPKGSFSTLEIQRTEQGDSAMYLCASSPQGAAEKLFFGSGTQLSVL.

The chain is built from TRBV20-1 and TRBJ2-1; possible D gene TRBD1, 5 bases. The CDR3 consists of 13 residues. V was cut by 4 bases and J by 6 bases, with 13 bases left in between. Germline CDR1 and CDR2: DFQATT and SNEGSKA (reference sequence). CDR3 nucleotides: TGCAGTGCTACCAACGGCAGGGTCAATGAGCAGTTCTTC. This codes for CSATNGRVNEQFF.

This chain connects TRBV5-8 to TRBJ2-1, with 11 positions matching TRBD1. V was clipped by 4 bases and J by 5 bases; unmatched bases: 5. This CDR3 comprises 15 residues. Germline values: CDR1 SGHTS, CDR2 YDEGEE. The CDR3 reads CASSLGQGVHNEQFF. CDR3 nucleotides: TGTGCCAGCAGCCTGGGACAGGGGGTCCACAATGAGCAGTTCTTC.

This clonotype has more than one count but fewer than ten. V is TRBV20-1 and J is TRBJ2-1; 8 bases match TRBD2. Germline V CDR1 and CDR2: DFQATT, SNEGSKA (reference sequence). This CDR3 is 14 amino acids long. V dropped 3 bases and J dropped 9; count of bases not matched to a gene: 10. The CDR3 region has the DNA TGCAGTGCTAGGGGACTAGGTGTTAGCTTTGAGCAGTTCTTC. Encoded protein: CSARGLGVSFEQFF.

This clonotype has just a few counts. This rearrangement joins TRBV6-2 or TRBV6-3 to TRBJ2-1, with D perhaps assigned TRBD1 or TRBD2 (6 bases each). CDR1 and CDR2 from the germline V gene are MNHEY and SVGEGT. CDR3 size: 15 residues. V was shortened by 1 base and J by 4 bases, with 11 bases between the two germline ends. CDR3 sequence: CASSYYGGEYNEQFF. The CDR3 DNA follows: TGTGCCAGCAGTTACTACGGGGGCGAGTACAATGAGCAGTTCTTC.

The V and J genes are TRBV20-1 and TRBJ1-6, with unresolved D. V gave up 2 bases and J gave up 6 bases, with 14 bases separating them. Germline CDR1 DFQATT, CDR2 SNEGSKA (reference sequence). The CDR3 runs to 15 residues. CDR3 nucleotide sequence: TGCAGTGCTAGACTTATGAGGCGGGCTAATTCACCCCTCCACTTT. Translation: CSARLMRRANSPLHF.

This chain uses TRBV29-1 with TRBJ2-3; the D gene is possibly TRBD2 (5 bases). Germline V gene data show CDR1 as SQVTM and CDR2 as ANQGSEA. V lost 3 bases to trimming and J lost 0 bases, with 10 bases between them. The CDR3 covers 14 residues. CDR3 bases: TGCAGCGTTGAGAGGGTGCCGAGCACAGATACGCAGTATTTT. The encoded protein is CSVERVPSTDTQYF.

In this sample, this clonotype turned up a few times. The V call is TRBV24-1, the J call TRBJ2-5; D gene unclear. The CDR3 has 13 amino acids. V lost 5 bases and J lost 0, with 6 bases in between. Per the germline V gene, CDR1 is KGHDR and CDR2 is SFDVKD. CDR3 residues: CATSGRNQETQYF. CDR3 nucleotide sequence: TGTGCCACCAGTGGGCGGAACCAAGAGACCCAGTACTTC.

In this sample, this clonotype turned up a few times. The chain couples TRBV7-2 to TRBJ2-5; 8 bases map to TRBD2. The CDR3 sequence is 17 residues long. Looked up from germline, CDR1 is SGHTA and CDR2 is FQGNSA. V lost 6 bases, J lost 5 bases, and 17 bases stayed unmatched. CDR3 in DNA: TGTGCCAGCAGTCCCGGCGCGATCGGGGGGGCCGGCGAGACCCAGTACTTC. Translated, it gives CASSPGAIGGAGETQYF.

This clonotype was counted many times. The gene calls are TRBV7-9 and TRBJ1-5; D is ambiguous. Between the trimmed V and J ends, which lost 2 bases and 4 bases, there was a span of 6 bases. CDR3 length equals 13 residues. Germline CDR1 is SEHNR and CDR2 is FQNEAQ (reference sequence). This CDR3 reads CASSLMGNQPQHF. CDR3 in DNA: TGTGCCAGCAGCTTAATGGGGAATCAGCCCCAGCATTTT.

This clonotype showed up just a few times. The chain employs TRBV7-9 and TRBJ1-2; perhaps TRBD1 as D (5 bases). This CDR3 has 12 residues. V lost 5 bases to trimming and J lost 8 bases, with 12 bases between them. CDR1 SEHNR and CDR2 FQNEAQ come from the germline V gene (reference sequence). CDR3 nucleotide sequence: TGTGCCAGCAGCCCAGGACAATCCGGCTACACCTTC. Amino acids: CASSPGQSGYTF.

This clonotype was found many times. The chain has TRBV19 and TRBJ2-5, with D tentatively TRBD2 (5 bases). Trimming left V 4 bases short and J 5 bases short, with 11 bases between. CDR3 length: 13 amino acids. In germline, CDR1 is LNHDA, CDR2 SQIVND (reference sequence). CDR3 in amino acids: CASSTTQRETQYF. The CDR3 DNA is TGTGCCAGTAGTACAACCCAGCGGGAGACCCAGTACTTC. The full variable domain, completed using reference TRBV19 and TRBJ2-5, is DGGITQSPKYLFRKEGQNVTLSCEQNLNHDAMYWYRQDPGQGLRLIYYSQIVNDFQKGDIAEGYSVSREKKESFPLTVTSAQKNPTAFYLCASSTTQRETQYFGPGTRLLVL.

The chain uses TRBV20-1 and TRBJ2-7; weak D call: TRBD1 (6 bases). Germline CDR1 DFQATT, CDR2 SNEGSKA (reference sequence). V dropped 6 bases and J dropped 0 bases, with 15 bases sitting between them. The CDR3 sequence is 14 residues long. CDR3 loop: CSARPGHSSYEQYF. The CDR3 DNA reads as TGCAGTGCCAGACCGGGACATTCCTCCTACGAGCAGTACTTC.

The chain employs TRBV7-9 and TRBJ2-5, with 12 bases lining up with TRBD1. The CDR3 covers 15 residues. V trimming: 4 bases; J trimming: 5 bases; junction bases outside the gene matches: 5. CDR1 is SEHNR, CDR2 FQNEAQ, per germline (reference sequence). CDR3 DNA: TGTGCCAGCAGCTCCGGGACAGGGGGCTTGGAGACCCAGTACTTC. The encoded protein is CASSSGTGGLETQYF.

This clonotype has just a few counts. The V gene is TRBV5-5, the J gene TRBJ1-4; D may be TRBD1 (6 bases). Looked up from germline, CDR1 is SGHKS and CDR2 is YYEKEE (reference sequence). Deletions cut 6 bases from V and 3 bases from J, with 12 bases between. The length of the CDR3 is 14 residues. CDR3 nucleotides: TGTGCCAGCAAAATCGGGACACCTAATGAAAAACTGTTTTTT. Translated: CASKIGTPNEKLFF.

The gene calls are TRBV4-3 and TRBJ2-5, with TRBD1 identical over 7 bases. The V and J ends lost 3 bases and 0 bases, in that order; junction bases with no gene match: 1. The CDR3 extends over 14 amino acids. CDR1 is LGHNA, CDR2 YSLEER, per germline. The CDR3 DNA follows: TGCGCCAGCAGCCAGGGACAGTACCAAGAGACCCAGTACTTC. It translates to CASSQGQYQETQYF.

This clonotype showed up just a few times. The chain links TRBV5-1 to TRBJ1-1, with D perhaps TRBD1 (6 bases). The CDR3 runs to 14 residues. V dropped 4 bases and J dropped 4 bases, with 14 bases sitting between them. Germline V lookup: CDR1 SGHRS, CDR2 YFSETQ. The CDR3 region has the DNA TGCGCCAGCAGCACCAGGGGAGTGGGCACTGAAGCTTTCTTT. It translates to CASSTRGVGTEAFF.

This clonotype was recorded a few times. The CDR3 protein is CASSSTRFSGNTIYF. DNA of the CDR3: TGTGCCAGCAGCTCCACCCGGTTCTCTGGAAACACCATATATTTT. The chain has TRBV6-6 and TRBJ1-3; D ambiguous. Germline CDR1 MNHNY, CDR2 SVGAGI (reference sequence). Trimming took off 6 bases at V and 0 bases at J, with 12 bases between the two ends. CDR3 length: 15 residues.

The chain joins TRBV7-9 to TRBJ1-1, with 11 nucleotides matching TRBD1. V lost 1 base to trimming and J lost 1 base; unmatched junction nucleotides: 2. The length of the CDR3 is 16 residues. Germline lookup yields CDR1 SEHNR and CDR2 FQNEAQ (reference sequence). The CDR3 protein is CASSLGTGGANTEAFF. The CDR3, as DNA: TGTGCCAGCAGCTTAGGGACAGGGGGCGCGAACACTGAAGCTTTCTTT. Filled out from reference TRBV7-9 and TRBJ1-1, the complete variable domain reads DTGVSQNPRHKITKRGQNVTFRCDPISEHNRLYWYRQTLGQGPEFLTYFQNEAQLEKSRLLSDRFSAERPKGSFSTLEIQRTEQGDSAMYLCASSLGTGGANTEAFFGQGTRLTVV.

This chain connects TRBV6-5 to TRBJ1-5, with D unclear. This CDR3 has 17 amino acids. CDR1 is MNHEY, CDR2 SVGAGI, per germline. The ends were cut back, 0 bases at V and 1 base at J, with 13 bases in the middle. As DNA, the CDR3 is TGTGCCAGCAGTTACTCGTTTCCTCCCACAAGCAATCAGCCCCAGCATTTT. Its translation: CASSYSFPPTSNQPQHF.

This clonotype has just a few counts. The chain joins TRBV12-3 or TRBV12-4 to TRBJ2-1; the match to TRBD2 covers 7 bases. The CDR3 loop spans 15 amino acids. V lost 4 bases to trimming and J lost 6 bases; unmatched junction nucleotides: 9. CDR3 sequence: CASSSSGRAPNEQFF. The CDR3 DNA reads TGTGCCAGCAGTTCCAGTGGGAGGGCCCCCAATGAGCAGTTCTTC.

This clonotype was observed a few times. This rearrangement joins TRBV2 to TRBJ2-2; D ambiguous. Germline CDR1 is SNHLY and CDR2 is FYNNEI. V was cut by 3 bases and J by 9 bases, with 5 bases left in between. The CDR3 loop spans 11 amino acids. The CDR3 bases are TGTGCCAGCAGTGATTACAGGGAGCTGTTTTTT. Translating it yields CASSDYRELFF.

This clonotype was detected a few times. The V and J genes are TRBV14 and TRBJ1-2, with D uncertain. Deletions cut 3 bases from V and 8 bases from J, with 16 bases between. CDR1 SGHDN and CDR2 FVKESK come from the germline V gene. The CDR3 covers 14 residues. CDR3 residues: CASSHRPNPEGYTF. For the CDR3, the DNA is TGTGCCAGCAGCCATCGGCCGAATCCAGAAGGCTACACCTTC. Full variable domain (remainder filled in from reference TRBV14 and TRBJ1-2): EAGVTQFPSHSVIEKGQTVTLRCDPISGHDNLYWYRRVMGKEIKFLLHFVKESKQDESGMPNNRFLAERTGGTYSTLKVQPAELEDSGVYFCASSHRPNPEGYTFGSGTRLTVV.